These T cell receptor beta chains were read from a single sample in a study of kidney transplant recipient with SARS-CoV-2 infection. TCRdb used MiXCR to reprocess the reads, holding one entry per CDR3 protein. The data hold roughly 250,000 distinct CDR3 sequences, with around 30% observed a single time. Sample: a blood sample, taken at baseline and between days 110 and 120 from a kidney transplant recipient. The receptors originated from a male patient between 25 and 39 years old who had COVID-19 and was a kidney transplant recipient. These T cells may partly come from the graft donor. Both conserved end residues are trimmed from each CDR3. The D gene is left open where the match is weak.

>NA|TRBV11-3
ASSVRPGTNTEAF
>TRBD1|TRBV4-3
ASSHQTGTGFLHEQY
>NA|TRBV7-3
ASSRSPTVRGGANVLT
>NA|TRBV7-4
ASSPPRFSSQSRANVLT
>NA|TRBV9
ASSVVEGEVLYNEQF
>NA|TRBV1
TSSQLAGGPLDTQY
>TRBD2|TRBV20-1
SVERGLAGESSYEQY
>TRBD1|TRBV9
ASTGGGGNTEAF
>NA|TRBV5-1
ASSVGQRLQETQY
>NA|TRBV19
ACSQLRTNRKTYGYT